The T cell receptor (beta chain) described here comes from a study of blood T cell repertoires in COVID-19. The overall study: Nucleic acid was either cDNA or gDNA, and it came from T cells, B-cell-depleted T cells, or PBMCs.

Unmatched junction bases numbered 7, after V lost 5 bases and J lost 7 bases. The CDR3 has 14 residues. CDR1 and CDR2 (germline): MRHNA, SNTAGT. Produced via immunoSEQ multiplex PCR; TCRdb's table is partial and in-frame only. This table has around 150,000 clones, roughly four fifths appearing once. Cohorts were determined from participant-reported clinical history. This clone was observed a single time. This rearrangement joins TRBV6-4 to TRBJ2-3; 9 nucleotides align to TRBD2. The sequence was collected from a man aged 50 to 59 who had recovered from COVID-19. Sequenced sample: PBMCs or T cells enriched from blood (not recorded which). The CDR3 loop is CASSNSGGTHTQYF. CDR3 DNA: TGTGCCAGCAGTAATAGCGGGGGCACTCATACGCAGTATTTT.